This T cell receptor (beta chain) was captured in a study of blood T cell repertoires in COVID-19. Study-wide context: Whether acute or convalescent, the COVID-19 samples came from the United States, Italy and Spain. PBMCs, B-cell-depleted T cells, or T cells were the source of the cDNA or gDNA that made up the material.

Original methodology: Amplification of reference gene primers provided the estimated nucleated cell counts. Sequencing used immunoSEQ multiplex PCR; TCRdb keeps in-frame clones, though not all of them. The D gene and trimming were derived from the DNA, and the V and J assignments and clone size from that table. This table holds 200,000 or so clones, 86% found once. Trimming stripped 2 bases from V and 3 bases from J, with 8 bases between. From germline, CDR1 is MNHEY and CDR2 SVGEGT. This CDR3 region has 14 residues. Participants, roughly 18 to 89 years old, spanned around 25 US areas. The source is a woman aged 35 to 49 with acute COVID-19. Sequenced sample: PBMCs or T cells enriched from blood (not recorded which). The chain uses TRBV6-2 or TRBV6-3 and TRBJ1-5, with a tentative D call TRBD1 (5 bases). DNA of the CDR3: TGTGCCAGCAGTTACGTGACAGTCAATCAGCCCCAGCATTTT. Translation gives CASSYVTVNQPQHF.